These 25 T cell receptor beta chains were all obtained from the same sample, sequenced in a study of blood T cell repertoires in COVID-19. Sequencing used immunoSEQ multiplex PCR; TCRdb keeps in-frame clones, though not all of them. This table holds approximately 270,000 clones, about 85% found once. The sequencing input was peripheral blood. These receptors were collected from a young man with active or convalescent COVID-19.

This chain connects TRBV4-2 to TRBJ2-7, with D unclear. This CDR3 is built from 14 residues. Germline V lookup: CDR1 LGHNA, CDR2 YNFKEQ. Trimming removed 0 bases from V and 0 bases from J, with 6 bases in between. CDR3 protein: CASSQDPGSYEQYF. The CDR3 DNA follows: TGTGCCAGCAGCCAAGACCCGGGCTCCTACGAGCAGTACTTC.

The V gene is TRBV19, the J gene TRBJ2-3; 12 bases map to TRBD2. Germline V gene data show CDR1 as LNHDA and CDR2 as SQIVND (reference sequence). The CDR3 has 14 residues. Trimming removed 8 bases from V and 8 bases from J; junction bases left unmatched: 8. CDR3 residues: CASVTGTSGSTQYF. Here the CDR3 DNA reads TGTGCCAGTGTGACCGGGACTAGCGGGTCTACGCAGTATTTT.

This clone is a singleton in its sample. This chain links TRBV12-5 with TRBJ1-1; TRBD1 agrees at 7 bases. Germline V gives CDR1 LGHNT, CDR2 FRNRAP. The CDR3 runs to 14 residues. V lost 2 bases to trimming and J lost 4 bases; unmatched junction nucleotides: 4. CDR3 bases: TGTGCTAGTGGTTTGTTTACAGGGGCCACTGAAGCTTTCTTT. As protein: CASGLFTGATEAFF.

This clone was detected only once. This chain connects TRBV11-2 to TRBJ1-1, with unresolved D. CDR1 is SGHAT, CDR2 FQNNGV, per germline. The germline V and J ends were trimmed by 4 bases and 3 bases, with 9 bases remaining between them. CDR3 size: 13 residues. The CDR3 DNA follows: TGTGCCAGCAGCTGGAGTTGGGACACTGAAGCTTTCTTT. The encoded protein is CASSWSWDTEAFF.

The rearrangement joins TRBV7-3 to TRBJ2-1; tentative D call: TRBD1 (6 bases). In germline, CDR1 is SGHTA, CDR2 FQGTGA. Trimming stripped 5 bases from V and 4 bases from J, with 12 bases between. The CDR3 contains 14 residues. The CDR3 reads CASSIGTLYNEQFF. The CDR3 nucleotides are TGTGCCAGCAGCATCGGGACACTGTACAATGAGCAGTTCTTC.

The chain couples TRBV6-2 or TRBV6-3 to TRBJ2-3; TRBD1 might be the D (6 bases). Trimming cost V 0 bases and J 2 bases, with 15 bases left between them. The CDR3 runs to 17 residues. Per the germline V gene, CDR1 is MNHEY and CDR2 is SVGEGT. In DNA, the CDR3 is TGTGCCAGCAGTTACTCGAGACAGGCTTATGCCACAGATACGCAGTATTTT. It translates to CASSYSRQAYATDTQYF.

This clone showed up just once. The rearrangement joins TRBV19 to TRBJ2-1, with D uncertain. Trimming took 1 base from V and 4 from J, leaving 8 bases between them. Germline V CDR1 and CDR2: LNHDA, SQIVND (reference sequence). This CDR3 region has 14 residues. Written as DNA, the CDR3 is TGTGCCAGTAGTATAGGGGCAGAGTACAATGAGCAGTTCTTC. Its protein is CASSIGAEYNEQFF.

The table lists this clone with a count of one. The rearrangement links TRBV2 to TRBJ1-1; the D is unclear. Trimming took off 6 bases at V and 0 bases at J, with 11 bases between the two ends. CDR3 size: 14 residues. Germline V lookup: CDR1 SNHLY, CDR2 FYNNEI. CDR3 protein: CASRAFPLNTEAFF. The CDR3, as DNA: TGTGCCAGCAGGGCCTTCCCCCTGAACACTGAAGCTTTCTTT.

The V gene is TRBV6-2 or TRBV6-3, the J gene TRBJ1-5; the D gene is possibly TRBD1 (5 bases). The V gene lost 4 bases and the J gene lost 7 bases, with 11 bases spanning the gap. The CDR3 is 13 residues long. Per the germline V gene, CDR1 is MNHEY and CDR2 is SVGEGT. CDR3 sequence (DNA): TGTGCCAGCAGTTGGGGGGTCGGCCAGCCCCAGCATTTT. Translation gives CASSWGVGQPQHF.

This clone was observed once. J is TRBJ1-3 and V is TRBV27, with 8 bases aligning to TRBD1. Trimming at V came to 6 bases and at J to 0 bases, leaving 4 bases not matched to a gene. The CDR3 sequence is 15 residues long. Germline assignment: CDR1 MNHEY and CDR2 SMNVEV (reference sequence). CDR3 loop: CASRPTGGSGNTIYF. The CDR3 coding sequence is TGTGCCAGCAGGCCAACAGGGGGCTCTGGAAACACCATATATTTT.

V and J are TRBV5-5 and TRBJ1-1; the D is unclear. Deletions cut 4 bases from V and 4 bases from J, with 14 bases between. This CDR3 has 14 amino acids. Germline-derived CDR1 and CDR2 are SGHKS and YYEKEE (reference sequence). The CDR3 DNA follows: TGTGCCAGCAGCCGAATTACGACGGGCACTGAAGCTTTCTTT. It specifies CASSRITTGTEAFF.

This clone turned up a few times. This chain's CDR3 is CASRSGLNGELFF. CDR3 DNA sequence: TGTGCCAGCAGATCGGGACTAAACGGGGAGCTGTTTTTT. The chain links TRBV5-6 to TRBJ2-2, with 7 positions matching TRBD2. Germline V gene data show CDR1 as SGHDT and CDR2 as YYEEEE. The ends lost 5 bases at V and 7 bases at J; junction bases unmatched: 5. CDR3 size: 13 residues.

This rearrangement joins TRBV25-1 to TRBJ1-6, with D maybe TRBD1 (6 bases). Germline values: CDR1 MGHDK, CDR2 SYGVNS. Trimming removed 4 bases from V and 3 bases from J, with 13 bases in between. The CDR3 sequence is 16 residues long. The CDR3 nucleotides are TGTGCCAGCAGTGGCATTCAGGGGTTCTATAATTCACCCCTCCACTTT. It codes for CASSGIQGFYNSPLHF.

The chain is built from TRBV19 and TRBJ1-1, with unresolved D. The germline CDR1 and CDR2 sequences are LNHDA and SQIVND (reference sequence). The CDR3 covers 14 residues. V was clipped by 3 bases and J by 4 bases, with 12 bases between them. The CDR3 here is CASSIRTGSTEAFF. Here the CDR3 DNA reads TGTGCCAGTAGTATCCGGACGGGAAGCACTGAAGCTTTCTTT.

J is TRBJ2-1 and V is TRBV2; perhaps TRBD1 as D (6 bases). V was pared by 7 bases and J by 6 bases, with 13 bases between. The CDR3 runs 13 residues. Germline values: CDR1 SNHLY, CDR2 FYNNEI. CDR3: CASIREGGNEQFF. Here the CDR3 DNA reads TGTGCCAGCATTAGAGAAGGGGGCAATGAGCAGTTCTTC. Drawing the rest from reference TRBV2 and TRBJ2-1, the complete variable domain is EPEVTQTPSHQVTQMGQEVILRCVPISNHLYFYWYRQILGQKVEFLVSFYNNEISEKSEIFDDQFSVERPDGSNFTLKIRSTKLEDSAMYFCASIREGGNEQFFGPGTRLTVL.

The rearrangement links TRBV5-1 to TRBJ1-1, with 7 bases fitting TRBD1. CDR3 length equals 14 residues. The J segment lost 7 bases and the V segment lost 4 bases, leaving 10 bases of the junction unmatched. Germline V CDR1 and CDR2: SGHRS, YFSETQ. The CDR3 nucleotides are TGCGCCAGCAGCCACACAGGGGACCTAGGTGAAGCTTTCTTT. Protein product: CASSHTGDLGEAFF.

The CDR3 sequence: CASGGRDNSPLHF. The CDR3 coding sequence is TGTGCCAGCGGGGGGAGGGATAATTCACCCCTCCACTTT. This chain uses TRBV5-4 with TRBJ1-6; maybe TRBD1 (5 bases). V lost 7 bases, J lost 5 bases, and 10 bases lay in between. Germline CDR1 SGHNT, CDR2 YYREEE (reference sequence). The CDR3 totals 13 residues. The full variable domain, with the rest looked up from reference TRBV5-4 and TRBJ1-6, is ETGVTQSPTHLIKTRGQQVTLRCSSQSGHNTVSWYQQALGQGPQFIFQYYREEENGRGNFPPRFSGLQFPNYSSELNVNALELDDSALYLCASGGRDNSPLHFGNGTRLTVT.

The V and J genes are TRBV5-1 and TRBJ1-1; 7 bases align to TRBD1. The junction had 5 bases not matched to a gene; V was cut back by 4 bases and J by 2 bases. Germline lookup yields CDR1 SGHRS and CDR2 YFSETQ. The CDR3 loop spans 14 amino acids. CDR3 coding DNA: TGCGCCAGCAGCGGGGGACAGCTAAACACTGAAGCTTTCTTT. Its protein product is CASSGGQLNTEAFF.

CDR3 residues: CASSYSTSDQETQYF. The CDR3 DNA reads TGTGCCAGCAGTTACTCGACCAGCGACCAAGAGACCCAGTACTTC. The V gene is TRBV6-2 or TRBV6-3, the J gene TRBJ2-5; D gene ambiguous. V was clipped by 0 bases and J by 0 bases, with 8 bases between them. Germline V gives CDR1 MNHEY, CDR2 SVGEGT. This CDR3 has 15 amino acids.

The V call is TRBV19, the J call TRBJ2-3; perhaps TRBD1 as D (6 bases). This CDR3 contains 15 residues. The germline gives CDR1 LNHDA, CDR2 SQIVND (reference sequence). Trimming left V 5 bases short and J 6 bases short, with 18 bases between. CDR3 region: CASSHTGLRLDTQYF. The CDR3 DNA reads TGTGCCAGTAGTCACACAGGGTTACGACTCGATACGCAGTATTTT.

V is TRBV9 and J is TRBJ1-4; 7 bases fit TRBD1. Germline-derived CDR1 and CDR2 are SGDLS and YYNGEE. The CDR3 totals 17 residues. The ends lost 4 bases at V and 0 bases at J; junction bases unmatched: 9. The CDR3 region has the DNA TGTGCCAGCAGCCCACCGACAGGGAAAACAACTAATGAAAAACTGTTTTTT. Encoded protein: CASSPPTGKTTNEKLFF.

V and J are TRBV4-2 and TRBJ2-3; D gene ambiguous. This CDR3 spans 13 amino acids. Germline CDR1 is LGHNA and CDR2 is YNFKEQ. The V gene lost 4 bases and the J gene lost 4 bases, with 9 bases spanning the gap. This CDR3 reads CASSPGLPDTQYF. The CDR3 coding sequence is TGTGCCAGCAGCCCGGGTCTCCCAGATACGCAGTATTTT.

This clone was recorded only once. J is TRBJ2-1 and V is TRBV5-5, with D perhaps TRBD2 (7 bases). Trimming left V 7 bases short and J 6 bases short, with 20 bases between. This CDR3 spans 15 amino acids. Germline CDR1 is SGHKS and CDR2 is YYEKEE (reference sequence). The CDR3 sequence: CASSPMGGLSNEQFF. CDR3 coding DNA: TGTGCCAGCTCACCAATGGGGGGGCTCAGCAATGAGCAGTTCTTC.

The chain couples TRBV27 to TRBJ2-7, with 8 bases matching TRBD1. The CDR3 runs 14 residues. V was pared by 6 bases and J by 2 bases, with 6 bases of the junction left unmatched. Per germline, CDR1 MNHEY and CDR2 SMNVEV (reference sequence). The CDR3 region has the DNA TGTGCCAGCAGATCAGGGGGCCCCGCCTACGAGCAGTACTTC. This sequence encodes CASRSGGPAYEQYF.

The CDR3 DNA sequence: TGTGCCAGCAGTTTATTTAAGACTAGCGGGAGTGTTTACGAGCAGTACTTC. It encodes CASSLFKTSGSVYEQYF. J is TRBJ2-7 and V is TRBV27; 12 nucleotides agree with TRBD2. The junction had 8 bases not matched to a gene; V was cut back by 1 base and J by 4 bases. The CDR3 covers 17 residues. Germline V CDR1 and CDR2: MNHEY, SMNVEV (reference sequence).